Each of the 5 T cell receptor beta chains below was sequenced from the same sample in a study of shared clonotypes between healthy human individuals. Assay: immunoSEQ multiplex PCR; the TCRdb copy retains only in-frame clones and omits some. The data show roughly 590,000 clones, nearly 97% seen once. Terminally differentiated effector memory CD45RA+ cells were excluded by CCR7 positive selection of CD45RO-negative cells. The sample was naive CD8+ T cells sorted from blood. All receptors come from a woman under 40 in good health.

Only one count was recorded for this clone. The DNA of the CDR3 is TGTGCCAGCAGTGAGACTAGCGGGACTACAGATACGCAGTATTTT. Residues: CASSETSGTTDTQYF. The chain has TRBV2 and TRBJ2-3; 11 positions agree with TRBD2. V lost 3 bases and J lost 3; bases outside the gene matches: 2. The length of the CDR3 is 15 residues. Germline CDR1 is SNHLY and CDR2 is FYNNEI.

V is TRBV14 and J is TRBJ1-2; D not certain. The V and J ends lost 3 bases and 8 bases respectively, with 10 bases between them. CDR3 length: 12 amino acids. Per the germline V gene, CDR1 is SGHDN and CDR2 is FVKESK. CDR3 sequence reads: CASSHPPGGYTF. The CDR3 bases are TGTGCCAGCAGCCACCCCCCTGGGGGCTACACCTTC.

The chain uses TRBV27 and TRBJ1-1; D remains unclear. V shed 6 bases and J shed 1 base, with 15 bases lying between them. Germline V lookup: CDR1 MNHEY, CDR2 SMNVEV (reference sequence). The CDR3 consists of 15 residues. CDR3 DNA sequence: TGTGCCAGCAGCCCCGTTTGGCAGGCGAACACTGAAGCTTTCTTT. It translates to CASSPVWQANTEAFF.

This clone showed up just a few times. The genes are TRBV15 and TRBJ1-2; D gene unclear. The germline V gene encodes CDR1 LNHNV and CDR2 YYDKDF (reference sequence). The CDR3 is 11 residues long. Between the trimmed V and J ends, which lost 3 bases and 8 bases, there was a span of 7 bases. The CDR3 loop reads CATSSVDGYTF. The CDR3, as DNA: TGTGCCACCAGCAGTGTCGACGGCTACACCTTC.

This clone was picked up one time. This sequence joins TRBV27 and TRBJ1-2; 7 nucleotides line up with TRBD1. This CDR3 has 14 residues. The V and J ends lost 7 bases and 1 base, in that order; junction bases with no gene match: 6. Germline assignment: CDR1 MNHEY and CDR2 SMNVEV (reference sequence). As DNA, the CDR3 is TGTGCCAGCACCCTGACAGGGAGTAACTATGGCTACACCTTC. It yields the protein CASTLTGSNYGYTF.